One and the same sample provided the 24 T cell receptor beta chains below, sequenced in a study of cytomegalovirus exposure and HLA in healthy donors. The PCR ran on 60 Vbeta and 13 Jbeta primers. This table comes from immunoSEQ multiplex PCR, and its TCRdb copy is limited to in-frame clones, with some not included. The sample carries around 190,000 clones, 60% to 80% recorded once. The sample taken for sequencing was PBMCs. All receptors come from a woman in her twenties or thirties in good health and CMV-seronegative.

The chain carries TRBV20-1 and TRBJ2-7; no firm D call. Trimming shortened V by 0 bases and J by 4 bases, and 4 bases separated the two germline ends. The germline V gene encodes CDR1 DFQATT and CDR2 SNEGSKA (reference sequence). This CDR3 is 11 amino acids long. This CDR3 reads CSARDQYEQYF. CDR3 nucleotide sequence: TGCAGTGCTAGAGATCAGTACGAGCAGTACTTC.

The chain combines TRBV6-1 with TRBJ2-5, with 11 positions matching TRBD2. The DNA matches TRBJ2-7 better at its end, which makes the J call doubtful. The CDR3 is 15 residues long. Germline loops: CDR1 MNHNS, CDR2 SASEGT. The CDR3 is CASAFGLAGAYEQYF. The CDR3 coding sequence is TGTGCCAGCGCATTCGGACTAGCGGGCGCCTACGAGCAGTACTTC.

The chain combines TRBV4-2 with TRBJ2-1; 9 bases agree with TRBD2. Germline V CDR1 and CDR2: LGHNA, YNFKEQ. The junction had 4 bases not matched to a gene; V was cut back by 1 base and J by 3 bases. The CDR3 length is 16 residues. Written as DNA, the CDR3 is TGTGCCAGCAGCCAAGTAGCGGGAGCGGTCTACAATGAGCAGTTCTTC. It encodes CASSQVAGAVYNEQFF.

Worth noting for this clone: Other DNA sequences from this sample encode an identical CDR3 as well. J is TRBJ1-6 and V is TRBV7-9, with D perhaps matching TRBD1 (5 bases). From germline, CDR1 is SEHNR and CDR2 FQNEAQ (reference sequence). The V gene lost 1 base and the J gene lost 7 bases, with 11 bases spanning the gap. There are 15 residues in the CDR3. In nucleotides, the CDR3 is TGTGCCAGCAGCTTAGGGCTTGGGGGGAATTCACCCCTCCACTTT. Amino acid sequence: CASSLGLGGNSPLHF.

The chain couples TRBV19 to TRBJ1-1, with 8 bases that match TRBD1. The germline gives CDR1 LNHDA, CDR2 SQIVND (reference sequence). The CDR3 totals 13 residues. With 6 bases clipped from V and 6 bases from J, the junction kept 6 bases outside the gene matches. The CDR3 spells CASSHDRGSEAFF. CDR3 DNA sequence: TGTGCCAGTAGCCACGACAGGGGTTCTGAAGCTTTCTTT.

This clone was seen only a few times. The chain employs TRBV30 and TRBJ1-2; no definite D call. The CDR3 is 12 amino acids. V was shortened by 1 base and J by 8 bases, with 11 bases between the two germline ends. The V gene's germline CDR1 is GTSNPN and CDR2 SVGIG (reference sequence). The CDR3 sequence: CAWSAQAGGYTF. For the CDR3, the DNA is TGTGCCTGGAGTGCGCAGGCGGGCGGCTACACCTTC.

The chain links TRBV7-3 to TRBJ2-2; D unresolved. Germline values: CDR1 SGHTA, CDR2 FQGTGA. The CDR3 has 12 amino acids. Trimming removed 4 bases from V and 3 bases from J, with 3 bases in between. In DNA, the CDR3 is TGTGCCAGCAGCTCTCACACCGGGGAGCTGTTTTTT. It codes for CASSSHTGELFF.

The gene calls are TRBV23-1 and TRBJ2-1; D possibly corresponds to TRBD2 (5 bases). TRBV23-1 is an ORF, and what it does is uncertain. Trimming shortened V by 4 bases and J by 7 bases, and 17 bases separated the two germline ends. The CDR3 length is 15 residues. CDR3: CASSPSGDLLNEQFF. CDR3 nucleotide sequence: TGCGCCAGCAGTCCTTCCGGGGATCTGTTGAATGAGCAGTTCTTC.

The chain carries TRBV2 and TRBJ2-7, with D possibly TRBD2 on 6 matching bases. Germline V gives CDR1 SNHLY, CDR2 FYNNEI. The CDR3 has 15 residues. Trimming shortened V by 3 bases and J by 2 bases, and 14 bases separated the two germline ends. Here the CDR3 reads CASSEAAGKTYEQYF. In nucleotides, the CDR3 is TGTGCCAGCAGTGAGGCCGCGGGGAAGACCTACGAGCAGTACTTC.

This chain uses TRBV4-2 with TRBJ2-3; 7 bases fit TRBD2. This CDR3 region has 15 residues. Germline trimming cut 0 bases from V and 9 bases from J; bases unmatched to any gene: 9. CDR1 and CDR2 (germline): LGHNA, YNFKEQ. The CDR3: CASSQDLREGITQYF. DNA of the CDR3: TGTGCCAGCAGCCAAGATCTTAGGGAGGGGATCACGCAGTATTTT.

This sequence joins TRBV6-4 and TRBJ2-4, with D uncertain. Germline-derived CDR1 and CDR2 are MRHNA and SNTAGT. The V end was cut by 2 bases, the J end by 2 bases, with 4 bases between. This CDR3 spans 13 amino acids. The CDR3 region has the DNA TGTGCCAGCAGTGACGGCCCCAAAAACATTCAGTACTTC. This codes for CASSDGPKNIQYF.

This clone has just a few counts. The chain couples TRBV5-6 to TRBJ2-7; D may be TRBD1 (5 bases). In germline, CDR1 is SGHDT, CDR2 YYEEEE. V was shortened by 3 bases and J by 1 base, with 11 bases between the two germline ends. This CDR3 comprises 14 residues. In DNA form, the CDR3 reads TGTGCCAGCAGCTCAGGGCAGTTTTCCTACGAGCAGTACTTC. Translation: CASSSGQFSYEQYF.

The chain couples TRBV28 to TRBJ2-1, with TRBD2 matching 15 bases. Unmatched junction bases numbered 1, after V lost 6 bases and J lost 7 bases. This CDR3 comprises 14 residues. The germline CDR1 and CDR2 sequences are MDHEN and SYDVKM. The CDR3 bases are TGTGCCAGCAGCGGACTAGCGGGAGGGAATGAGCAGTTCTTC. Its protein product is CASSGLAGGNEQFF.

The chain recombines TRBV6-4 with TRBJ2-1; TRBD2 is a possible D gene (6 bases). Germline lookup yields CDR1 MRHNA and CDR2 SNTAGT. This CDR3 is built from 17 residues. The germline V and J ends were trimmed by 0 bases and 7 bases, with 19 bases remaining between them. CDR3 sequence (DNA): TGTGCCAGCAGTGACTCGAAACAGCCGCGGGGCTTAAATGAGCAGTTCTTC. This gives the protein CASSDSKQPRGLNEQFF.

This rearrangement joins TRBV2 to TRBJ2-7; perhaps TRBD2 as D (6 bases). CDR1 is SNHLY and CDR2 is FYNNEI in the germline V gene. V lost 10 bases and J 0 bases, leaving 19 bases between the germline ends. The CDR3 is made up of 15 amino acids. CDR3 sequence: CATGAGITDSYEQYF. The CDR3 DNA sequence: TGTGCCACCGGAGCGGGCATCACCGACTCCTACGAGCAGTACTTC.

The chain combines TRBV7-3 with TRBJ2-3; 7 bases are shared with TRBD2. The trim removed 2 bases at V and 2 bases at J, leaving 7 bases unmatched. The CDR3 runs to 16 residues. Looked up from germline, CDR1 is SGHTA and CDR2 is FQGTGA. CDR3 DNA sequence: TGTGCCAGCAGCTTAGGTCCGCGGGGGACCACAGATACGCAGTATTTT. The encoded protein is CASSLGPRGTTDTQYF.

The chain couples TRBV7-9 to TRBJ2-7; 8 bases are shared with TRBD2. After removal of 2 bases from V and 4 bases from J, the junction contained 10 bases not matched to a gene. The CDR3 is 16 residues long. The V gene's germline CDR1 is SEHNR and CDR2 FQNEAQ (reference sequence). The DNA of the CDR3 is TGTGCCAGCAGCTTATCCGGACTAGCTGGTTGGTACGAGCAGTACTTC. Amino acid sequence: CASSLSGLAGWYEQYF.

The chain combines TRBV27 with TRBJ1-1, with TRBD1 matching 10 bases. Germline values: CDR1 MNHEY, CDR2 SMNVEV (reference sequence). The ends lost 3 bases at V and 5 bases at J; junction bases unmatched: 3. This CDR3 has 14 amino acids. CDR3 nucleotide sequence: TGTGCCAGCAGTTTGGGGGACAGGGGAACTGAAGCTTTCTTT. Its translation is CASSLGDRGTEAFF.

This rearrangement joins TRBV5-5 to TRBJ1-1; unclear D gene. The germline V and J ends were trimmed by 0 bases and 8 bases, with 8 bases remaining between them. Germline CDR1 and CDR2: SGHKS and YYEKEE (reference sequence). This CDR3 has 12 amino acids. CDR3 coding DNA: TGTGCCAGCAGCTTGGCGCGGAGAGAAGCTTTCTTT. It yields the protein CASSLARREAFF.

The CDR3, as DNA: TGCAGCGTTGCGGAACAGGCGCCTTACTATGGCTACACCTTC. Translation: CSVAEQAPYYGYTF. The V and J genes are TRBV29-1 and TRBJ1-2; maybe TRBD1 (5 bases). The CDR3 is 14 residues long. The germline V gene has CDR1 SQVTM and CDR2 ANQGSEA. Between the trimmed V and J ends, which lost 4 bases and 3 bases, there was a span of 15 bases.

The chain couples TRBV2 to TRBJ1-2; 10 bases map to TRBD1. The CDR3 loop spans 16 amino acids. The V and J ends lost 4 bases and 2 bases, in that order; junction bases with no gene match: 7. CDR1 SNHLY and CDR2 FYNNEI come from the germline V gene. CDR3 in amino acids: CASSGDRGDVNYGYTF. The CDR3 coding sequence is TGTGCCAGCAGTGGGGACAGGGGCGACGTAAACTATGGCTACACCTTC.

The chain recombines TRBV4-1 with TRBJ1-3; D is uncertain. Trimming shortened V by 2 bases and J by 0 bases, and 8 bases separated the two germline ends. The CDR3 has 15 amino acids. CDR1 is MGHRA, CDR2 YSYEKL, per germline. The CDR3 sequence: CASSQYRDSGNTIYF. The CDR3 nucleotides read TGCGCCAGCAGCCAATACAGAGACTCTGGAAACACCATATATTTT.

The gene calls are TRBV18 and TRBJ1-1; 8 bases line up with TRBD1. Germline V lookup: CDR1 KGHSH, CDR2 LQKENI. This CDR3 region has 14 residues. Trimming took 2 bases from V and 2 from J; bases not matched to a gene: 1. The CDR3 here is CASSPGTGNTEAFF. The DNA of the CDR3 is TGTGCCAGCTCACCAGGGACAGGCAACACTGAAGCTTTCTTT.

This clone was found once. The rearrangement links TRBV7-9 to TRBJ1-6, with TRBD1 matching over 7 bases. Germline trimming cut 7 bases from V and 5 bases from J; bases unmatched to any gene: 8. The CDR3 covers 15 residues. Germline V gives CDR1 SEHNR, CDR2 FQNEAQ (reference sequence). CDR3 protein: CASTSTGVHNSPLHF. DNA of the CDR3: TGTGCCAGCACCTCCACAGGGGTGCATAATTCACCCCTCCACTTT.